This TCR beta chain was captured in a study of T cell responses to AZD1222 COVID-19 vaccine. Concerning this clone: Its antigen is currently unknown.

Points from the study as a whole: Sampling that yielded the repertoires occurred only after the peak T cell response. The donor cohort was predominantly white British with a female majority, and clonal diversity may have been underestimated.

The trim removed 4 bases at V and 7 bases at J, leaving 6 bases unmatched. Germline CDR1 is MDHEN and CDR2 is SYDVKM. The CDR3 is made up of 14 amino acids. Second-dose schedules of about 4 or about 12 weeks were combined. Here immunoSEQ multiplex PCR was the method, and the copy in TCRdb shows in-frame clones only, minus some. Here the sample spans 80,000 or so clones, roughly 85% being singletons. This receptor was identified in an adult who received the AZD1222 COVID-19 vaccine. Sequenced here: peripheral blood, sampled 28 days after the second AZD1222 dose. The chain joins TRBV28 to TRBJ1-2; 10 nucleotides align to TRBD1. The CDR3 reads CASSSGQGEFGYTF. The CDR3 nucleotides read TGTGCCAGCAGTTCAGGACAGGGGGAGTTTGGCTACACCTTC.